The subject of this entry is one T cell receptor beta chain. The antigen is not known. This specimen comes from a study of cytomegalovirus exposure and HLA in healthy donors. General study findings and limits: A classifier reportedly called cytomegalovirus status with high sensitivity and specificity. A later analysis showed TCR association rates differing by HLA locus, peaking at DRB1 and lowest at HLA-C.

V lost 0 bases to trimming and J lost 6 bases, with 12 bases between them. The CDR3 is 15 residues long. In germline, CDR1 is SGDLS, CDR2 YYNGEE. Amplification used 60 Vbeta primers and 13 Jbeta primers. Clones were read by immunoSEQ multiplex PCR, and TCRdb kept only the in-frame ones, dropping some. The sample has approximately 220,000 clones; more than 60% are singletons. V and J are TRBV9 and TRBJ1-4; possible D gene TRBD1, 6 bases. The clonotype originates from a man aged 35 to 55 in good health and CMV-seronegative. Material: PBMCs. The CDR3 sequence: CASSVEIGGHEKLFF. The CDR3 DNA sequence: TGTGCCAGCAGCGTAGAAATAGGGGGTCATGAAAAACTGTTTTTT.